What follows are 2 T cell receptor beta chains derived from one specimen sequenced in a study of T cell repertoires in cytomegalovirus infection. TCRdb reprocessed the reads with MiXCR, giving one entry per CDR3 protein. There are hundreds of thousands of distinct CDR3 sequences in the sample; approximately 24% occur only once, and roughly 8% lies in the top ten. Specimen: CD8+ T cells from PBMCs. All receptors come from a human donor in good health (CMV status not recorded). Some clones in this sample may be carry-over from other donors' samples.

This clonotype was found many times. This sequence joins TRBV7-2 and TRBJ2-1, with D possibly being TRBD2 (7 bases). CDR3 length equals 12 residues. The germline V and J ends were trimmed by 7 bases and 8 bases, with 12 bases remaining between them. CDR1 and CDR2 (germline): SGHTA, FQGNSA. The CDR3 DNA reads as TGTGCCAGCAATCGGGGGGCCCATGAGCAGTTCTTC. This encodes CASNRGAHEQFF.

With respect to this clonotype: A much larger clone is a single base away; this may be a read error. CDR3 coding DNA: TGTGCCAGCAGCGGCGATGAGAAATTCCTTAACTATGACTACACCTTC. Translating it yields CASSGDEKFLNYDYTF. The chain employs TRBV12-3 or TRBV12-4 and TRBJ1-2; D remains ambiguous. CDR3 length: 16 residues.